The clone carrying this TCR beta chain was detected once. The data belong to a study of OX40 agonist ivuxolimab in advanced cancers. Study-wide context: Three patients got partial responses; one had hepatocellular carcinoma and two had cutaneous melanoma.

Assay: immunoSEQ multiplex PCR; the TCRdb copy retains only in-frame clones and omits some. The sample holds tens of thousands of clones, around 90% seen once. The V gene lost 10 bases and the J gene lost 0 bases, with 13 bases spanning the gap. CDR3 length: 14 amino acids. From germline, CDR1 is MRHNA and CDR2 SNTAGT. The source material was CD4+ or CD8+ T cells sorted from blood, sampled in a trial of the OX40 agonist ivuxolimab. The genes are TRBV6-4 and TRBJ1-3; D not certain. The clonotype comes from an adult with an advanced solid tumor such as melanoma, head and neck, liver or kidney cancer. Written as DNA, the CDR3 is TGTGCCACCCCAACCGCGGTCTCTGGAAACACCATATATTTT. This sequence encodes CATPTAVSGNTIYF.